This T cell receptor (beta chain) was recovered during a study of response to subunit inactivated influenza vaccine. The study, taken as a whole, reports: New T cells are recruited in small numbers by each seasonal influenza vaccination, according to the authors' suggestion.

One entry per CDR3 protein results from TCRdb running MiXCR on the RT-PCR reads. The sample consists of about 800,000 distinct CDR3 sequences, about 20% of them appearing once. Regarding this clonotype: Antigen specificity is unknown.

The TCR sequence derives from a man between 45 and 60 years old who received an inactivated influenza vaccine. The sample in question was PBMCs from blood, obtained about 5 days after vaccination.

CDR3 sequence reads: CTGVDSRSYEQYF. The CDR3 bases are TGCACAGGTGTGGACAGTAGGTCCTACGAGCAGTACTTC. The chain has TRBV20-1 and TRBJ2-7, with D maybe TRBD1 (6 bases). Germline V lookup: CDR1 DFQATT, CDR2 SNEGSKA (reference sequence). The length of the CDR3 is 13 residues.